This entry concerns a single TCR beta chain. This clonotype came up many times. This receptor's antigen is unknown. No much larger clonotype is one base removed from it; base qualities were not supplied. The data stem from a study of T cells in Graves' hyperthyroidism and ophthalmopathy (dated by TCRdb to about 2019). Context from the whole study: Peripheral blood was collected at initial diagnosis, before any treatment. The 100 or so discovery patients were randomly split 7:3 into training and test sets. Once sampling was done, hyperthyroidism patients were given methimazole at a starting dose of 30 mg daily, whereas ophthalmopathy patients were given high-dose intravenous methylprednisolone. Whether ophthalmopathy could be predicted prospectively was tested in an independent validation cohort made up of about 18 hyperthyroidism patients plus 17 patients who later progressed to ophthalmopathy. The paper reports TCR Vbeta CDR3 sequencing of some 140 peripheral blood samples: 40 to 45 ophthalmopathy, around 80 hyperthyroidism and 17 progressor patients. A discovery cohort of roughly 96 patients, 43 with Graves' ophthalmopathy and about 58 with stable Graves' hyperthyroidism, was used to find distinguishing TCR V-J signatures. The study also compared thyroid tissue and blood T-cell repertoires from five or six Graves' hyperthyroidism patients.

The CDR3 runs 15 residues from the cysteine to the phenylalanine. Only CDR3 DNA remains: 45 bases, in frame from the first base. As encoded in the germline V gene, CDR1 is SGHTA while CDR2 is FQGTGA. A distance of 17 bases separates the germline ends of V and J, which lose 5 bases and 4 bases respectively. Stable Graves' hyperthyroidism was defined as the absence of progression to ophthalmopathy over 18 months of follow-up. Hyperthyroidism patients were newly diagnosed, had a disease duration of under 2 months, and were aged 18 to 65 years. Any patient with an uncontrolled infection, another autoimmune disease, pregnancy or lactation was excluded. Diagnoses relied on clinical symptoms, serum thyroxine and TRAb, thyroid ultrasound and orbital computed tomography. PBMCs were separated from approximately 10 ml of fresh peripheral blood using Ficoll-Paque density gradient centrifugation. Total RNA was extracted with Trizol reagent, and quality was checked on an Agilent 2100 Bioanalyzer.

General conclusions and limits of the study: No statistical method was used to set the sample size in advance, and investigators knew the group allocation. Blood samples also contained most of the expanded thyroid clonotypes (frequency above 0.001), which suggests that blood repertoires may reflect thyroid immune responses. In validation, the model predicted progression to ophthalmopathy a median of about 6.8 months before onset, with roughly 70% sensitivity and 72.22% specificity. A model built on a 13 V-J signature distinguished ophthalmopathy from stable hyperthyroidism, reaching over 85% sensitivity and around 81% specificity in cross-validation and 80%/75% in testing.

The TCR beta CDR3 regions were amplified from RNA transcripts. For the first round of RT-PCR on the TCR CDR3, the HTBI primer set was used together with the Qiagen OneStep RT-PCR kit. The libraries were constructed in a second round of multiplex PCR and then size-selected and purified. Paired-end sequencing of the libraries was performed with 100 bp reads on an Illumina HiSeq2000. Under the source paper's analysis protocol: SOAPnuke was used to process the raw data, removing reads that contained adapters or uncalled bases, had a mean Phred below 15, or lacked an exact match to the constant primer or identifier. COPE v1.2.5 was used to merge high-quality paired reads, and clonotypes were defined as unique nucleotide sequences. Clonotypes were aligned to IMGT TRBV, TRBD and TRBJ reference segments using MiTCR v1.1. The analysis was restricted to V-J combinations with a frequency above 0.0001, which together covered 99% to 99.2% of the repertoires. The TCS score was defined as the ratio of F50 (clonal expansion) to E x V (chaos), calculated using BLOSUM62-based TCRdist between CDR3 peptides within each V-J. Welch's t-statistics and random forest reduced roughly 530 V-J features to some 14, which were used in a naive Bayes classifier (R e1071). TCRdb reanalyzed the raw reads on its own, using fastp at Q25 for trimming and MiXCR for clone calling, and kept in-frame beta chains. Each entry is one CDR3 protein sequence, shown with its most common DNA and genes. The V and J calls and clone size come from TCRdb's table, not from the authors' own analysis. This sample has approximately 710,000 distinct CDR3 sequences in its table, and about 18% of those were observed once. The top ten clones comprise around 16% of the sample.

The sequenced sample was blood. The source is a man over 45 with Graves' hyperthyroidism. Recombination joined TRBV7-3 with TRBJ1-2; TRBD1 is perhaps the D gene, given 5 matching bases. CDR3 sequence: CASSPGEGLFYGYTF. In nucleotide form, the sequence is TGTGCCAGCAGCCCGGGGGAGGGGTTATTCTATGGCTACACCTTC. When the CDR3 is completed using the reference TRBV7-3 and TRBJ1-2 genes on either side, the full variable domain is GAGVSQTPSNKVTEKGKYVELRCDPISGHTALYWYRQSLGQGPEFLIYFQGTGAADDSGLPNDRFFAVRPEGSVSTLKIQRTERGDSAVYLCASSPGEGLFYGYTFGSGTRLTVV.